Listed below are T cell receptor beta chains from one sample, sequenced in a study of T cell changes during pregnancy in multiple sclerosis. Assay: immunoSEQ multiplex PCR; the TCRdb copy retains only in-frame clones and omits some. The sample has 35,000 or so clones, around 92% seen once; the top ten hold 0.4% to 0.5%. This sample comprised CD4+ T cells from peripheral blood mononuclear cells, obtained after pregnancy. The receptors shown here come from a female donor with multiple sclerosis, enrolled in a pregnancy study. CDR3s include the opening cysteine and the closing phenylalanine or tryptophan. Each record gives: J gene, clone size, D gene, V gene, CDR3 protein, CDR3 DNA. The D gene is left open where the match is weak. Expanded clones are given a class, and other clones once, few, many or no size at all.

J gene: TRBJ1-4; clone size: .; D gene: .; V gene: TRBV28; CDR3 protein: CASSSGGKNEKLFF; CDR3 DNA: TGTGCCAGCAGTTCGGGGGGGAAGAATGAAAAACTGTTTTTT
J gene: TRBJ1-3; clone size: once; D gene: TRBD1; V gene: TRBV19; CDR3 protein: CASSMLTGTSGNTIYF; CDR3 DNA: TGTGCCAGTAGTATGCTGACAGGGACCTCTGGAAACACCATATATTTT
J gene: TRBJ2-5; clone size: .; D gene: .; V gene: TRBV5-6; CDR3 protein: CASSTNWGEETQYF; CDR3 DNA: TGTGCCAGCAGCACTAATTGGGGGGAGGAGACCCAGTACTTC
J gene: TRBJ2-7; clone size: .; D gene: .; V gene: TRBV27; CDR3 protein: CASSFSGVYEQYF; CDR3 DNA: TGTGCCAGCAGTTTCTCCGGGGTCTACGAGCAGTACTTC
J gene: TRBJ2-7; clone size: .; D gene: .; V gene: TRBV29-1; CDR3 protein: CSAGADHYEQYF; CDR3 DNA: TGCAGCGCTGGGGCAGATCACTACGAGCAGTACTTC
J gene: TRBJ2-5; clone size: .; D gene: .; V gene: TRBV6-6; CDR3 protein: CASSLQGGETQYF; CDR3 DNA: TGTGCCAGCAGTTTGCAGGGGGGAGAGACCCAGTACTTC
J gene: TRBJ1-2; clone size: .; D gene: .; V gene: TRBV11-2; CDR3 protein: CASSSRGGYGYTF; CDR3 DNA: TGTGCCAGCAGCTCCCGCGGGGGTTATGGCTACACCTTC
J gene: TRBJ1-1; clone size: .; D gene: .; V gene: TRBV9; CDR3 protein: CASSPLSEAFF; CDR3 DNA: TGTGCCAGCAGCCCCTTGTCTGAAGCTTTCTTT
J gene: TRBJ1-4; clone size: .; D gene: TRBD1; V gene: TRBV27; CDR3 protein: CASSWTGGEKLFF; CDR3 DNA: TGTGCCAGCAGTTGGACAGGGGGTGAAAAACTGTTTTTT
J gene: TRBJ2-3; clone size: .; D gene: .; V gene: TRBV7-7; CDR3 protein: CASSLDGGRTDTQYF; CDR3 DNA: TGTGCCAGCAGCTTAGATGGCGGTCGCACAGATACGCAGTATTTT
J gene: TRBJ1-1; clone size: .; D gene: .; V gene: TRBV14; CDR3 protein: CASSLTVNTEAFF; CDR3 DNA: TGTGCCAGCAGCCTGACAGTTAACACTGAAGCTTTCTTT
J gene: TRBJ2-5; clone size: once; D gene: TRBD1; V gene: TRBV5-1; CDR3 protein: CASSLGGTGVQETQYF; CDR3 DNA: TGCGCCAGCAGCTTGGGGGGGACAGGGGTCCAAGAGACCCAGTACTTC
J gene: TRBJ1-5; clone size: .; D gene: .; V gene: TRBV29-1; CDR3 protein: CSVEGEGVQPQHF; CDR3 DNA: TGCAGCGTTGAAGGCGAGGGAGTTCAGCCCCAGCATTTT
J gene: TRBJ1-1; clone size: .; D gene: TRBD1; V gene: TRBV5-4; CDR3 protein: CASSPRPGQANTEAFF; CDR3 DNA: TGTGCCAGCAGCCCACGTCCGGGACAGGCGAACACTGAAGCTTTCTTT
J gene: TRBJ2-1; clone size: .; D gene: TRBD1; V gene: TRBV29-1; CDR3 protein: CSVGQGDEQFF; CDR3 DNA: TGCAGCGTTGGACAGGGAGATGAGCAGTTCTTC
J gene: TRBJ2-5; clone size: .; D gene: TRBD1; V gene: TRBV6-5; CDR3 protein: CASSYTDFGTAQYF; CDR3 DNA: TGTGCCAGCAGTTACACTGATTTCGGGACAGCCCAGTACTTC
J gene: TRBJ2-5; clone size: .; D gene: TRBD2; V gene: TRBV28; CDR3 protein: CASKPPGLAGGPETQYF; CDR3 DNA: TGTGCCAGCAAACCCCCGGGACTAGCGGGAGGCCCAGAGACCCAGTACTTC
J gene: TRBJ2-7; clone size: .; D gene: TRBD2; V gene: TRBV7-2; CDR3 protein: CASSHTSDRGAYEQYF; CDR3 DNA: TGTGCCAGCAGCCATACTAGCGACCGAGGCGCCTACGAGCAGTACTTC
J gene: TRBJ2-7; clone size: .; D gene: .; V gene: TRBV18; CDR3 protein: CASSPTRGSSSYEQYF; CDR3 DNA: TGTGCCAGCTCACCCACGAGGGGGTCGAGCTCCTACGAGCAGTACTTC
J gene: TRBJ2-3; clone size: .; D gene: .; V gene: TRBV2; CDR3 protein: CASSERWAQGTDTQYF; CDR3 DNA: TGTGCCAGCAGTGAACGCTGGGCACAAGGCACAGATACGCAGTATTTT
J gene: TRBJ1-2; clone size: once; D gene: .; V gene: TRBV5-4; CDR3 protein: CASSLEQGNYGYTF; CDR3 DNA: TGTGCCAGCAGCTTGGAACAGGGAAATTATGGCTACACCTTC
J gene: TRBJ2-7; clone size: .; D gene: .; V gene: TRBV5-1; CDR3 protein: CASSPEDGLEQYF; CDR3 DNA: TGCGCCAGCAGCCCGGAAGATGGGCTGGAGCAGTACTTC
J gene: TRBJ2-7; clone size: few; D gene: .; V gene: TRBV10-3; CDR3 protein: CAISSRRYEQYF; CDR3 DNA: TGTGCCATCAGTTCTAGGAGGTACGAGCAGTACTTC
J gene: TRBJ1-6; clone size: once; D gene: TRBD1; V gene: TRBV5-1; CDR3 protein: CASSPGQINSPLHF; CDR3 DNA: TGCGCCAGCAGCCCGGGACAGATTAATTCACCCCTCCACTTT
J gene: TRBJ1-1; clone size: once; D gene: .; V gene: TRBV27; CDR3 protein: CASSLSGLTEAFF; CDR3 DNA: TGTGCCAGCAGTTTATCGGGCCTAACAGAAGCTTTCTTT
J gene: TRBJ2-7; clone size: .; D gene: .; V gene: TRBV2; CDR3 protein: CASRADSRNYEQYF; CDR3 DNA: TGTGCCAGCAGGGCGGACAGTCGAAACTACGAGCAGTACTTC
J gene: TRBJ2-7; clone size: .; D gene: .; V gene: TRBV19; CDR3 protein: CASKPTFSYEQYF; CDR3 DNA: TGTGCCAGTAAACCCACTTTCTCCTACGAGCAGTACTTC
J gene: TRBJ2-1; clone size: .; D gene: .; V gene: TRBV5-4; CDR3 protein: CASSSGISSYNEQFF; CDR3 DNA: TGTGCCAGCAGTTCGGGGATAAGCTCCTACAATGAGCAGTTCTTC
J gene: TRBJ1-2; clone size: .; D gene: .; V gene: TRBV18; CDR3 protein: CASSPPGANYGYTF; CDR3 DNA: TGTGCCAGCTCACCACCGGGAGCTAACTATGGCTACACCTTC
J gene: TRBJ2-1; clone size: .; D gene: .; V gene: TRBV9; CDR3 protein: CASSQASYEQFF; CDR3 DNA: TGTGCCAGCAGCCAAGCTAGTTATGAGCAGTTCTTC
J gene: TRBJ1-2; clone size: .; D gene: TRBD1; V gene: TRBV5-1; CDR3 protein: CASSSGQGHGYTF; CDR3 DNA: TGCGCCAGCAGCTCGGGACAGGGTCATGGCTACACCTTC
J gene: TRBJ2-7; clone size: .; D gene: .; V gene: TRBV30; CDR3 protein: CAWSVSRGYEQYF; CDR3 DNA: TGTGCCTGGAGTGTGTCCAGGGGATACGAGCAGTACTTC
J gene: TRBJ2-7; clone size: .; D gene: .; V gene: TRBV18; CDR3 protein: CASSVSGGSSSYEQYF; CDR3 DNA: TGTGCCAGCTCAGTTTCAGGAGGCTCGAGCTCCTACGAGCAGTACTTC
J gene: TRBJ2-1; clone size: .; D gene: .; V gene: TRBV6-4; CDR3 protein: CASRGHGEQFF; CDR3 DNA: TGTGCCAGCAGGGGACACGGTGAGCAGTTCTTC
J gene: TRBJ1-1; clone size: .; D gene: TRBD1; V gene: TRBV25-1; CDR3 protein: CASSAMTGENTEAFF; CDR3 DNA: TGTGCCAGCAGTGCAATGACAGGGGAGAACACTGAAGCTTTCTTT
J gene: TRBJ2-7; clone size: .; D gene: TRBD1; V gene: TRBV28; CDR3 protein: CASSTGTGANEQYF; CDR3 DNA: TGTGCCAGCAGTACCGGGACAGGGGCTAACGAGCAGTACTTC
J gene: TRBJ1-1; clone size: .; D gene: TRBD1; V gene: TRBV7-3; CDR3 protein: CASSLRRGQGGEAFF; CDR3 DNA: TGTGCCAGCAGCTTAAGGCGAGGACAGGGAGGTGAAGCTTTCTTT
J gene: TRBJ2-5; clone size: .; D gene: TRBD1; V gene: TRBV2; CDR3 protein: CASTRTGGETQYF; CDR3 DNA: TGTGCCAGCACCAGGACAGGGGGCGAGACCCAGTACTTC
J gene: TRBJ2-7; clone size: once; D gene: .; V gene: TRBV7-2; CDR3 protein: CASSLVFGVYEQYF; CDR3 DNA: TGTGCCAGCAGCTTAGTATTCGGGGTCTACGAGCAGTACTTC
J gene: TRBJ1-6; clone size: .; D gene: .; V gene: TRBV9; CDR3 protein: CASSVREANNSPLHF; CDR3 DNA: TGTGCCAGCAGCGTAAGGGAGGCGAATAATTCACCCCTCCACTTT
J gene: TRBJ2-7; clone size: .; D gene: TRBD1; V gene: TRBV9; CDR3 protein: CASSVGWDRVRGSYEQYF; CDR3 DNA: TGTGCCAGCAGCGTAGGGTGGGACAGGGTAAGAGGCTCCTACGAGCAGTACTTC
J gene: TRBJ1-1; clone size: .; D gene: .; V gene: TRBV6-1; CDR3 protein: CASSDPRGAFF; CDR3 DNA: TGTGCCAGCAGTGATCCCCGAGGGGCTTTCTTT
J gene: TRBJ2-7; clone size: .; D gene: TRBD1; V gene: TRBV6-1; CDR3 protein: CASTLDRGEQYF; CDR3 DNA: TGTGCCAGCACCCTAGACAGGGGCGAGCAGTACTTC
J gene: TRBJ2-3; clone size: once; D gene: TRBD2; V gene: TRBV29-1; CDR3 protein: CSVERSAGGPIGTDTQYF; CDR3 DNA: TGCAGCGTTGAACGGTCGGCGGGGGGTCCCATTGGCACAGATACGCAGTATTTT
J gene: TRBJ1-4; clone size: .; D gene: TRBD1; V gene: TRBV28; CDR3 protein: CATDSLGQGNEKLFF; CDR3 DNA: TGTGCCACCGACTCCCTTGGACAGGGTAATGAAAAACTGTTTTTT
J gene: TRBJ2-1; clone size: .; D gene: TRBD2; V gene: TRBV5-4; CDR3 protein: CASSPGLVVDSSYNEQFF; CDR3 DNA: TGTGCCAGCAGCCCGGGACTAGTGGTCGACAGCTCCTACAATGAGCAGTTCTTC
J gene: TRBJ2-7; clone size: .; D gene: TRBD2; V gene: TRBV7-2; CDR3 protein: CASTRTSGRAAPEQYF; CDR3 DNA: TGTGCCAGCACCCGGACTAGCGGGAGGGCCGCTCCCGAGCAGTACTTC
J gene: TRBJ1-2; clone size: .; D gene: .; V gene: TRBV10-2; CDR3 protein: CASSESLAGKGYGYTF; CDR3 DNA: TGCGCCAGCAGTGAGTCGTTGGCAGGGAAAGGCTATGGCTACACCTTC
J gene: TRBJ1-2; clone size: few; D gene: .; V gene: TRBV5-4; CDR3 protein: CASSRVTGGNYGYTF; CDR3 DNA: TGTGCCAGCAGCCGCGTAACGGGGGGTAACTATGGCTACACCTTC
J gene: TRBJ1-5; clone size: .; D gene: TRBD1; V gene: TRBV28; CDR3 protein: CASSRQGTGNQPQHF; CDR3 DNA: TGTGCCAGCAGCAGACAGGGTACGGGCAATCAGCCCCAGCATTTT
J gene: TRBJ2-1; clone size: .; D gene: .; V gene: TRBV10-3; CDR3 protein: CAISEFSGRNEQFF; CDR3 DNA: TGTGCCATCAGTGAGTTCTCAGGGAGGAATGAGCAGTTCTTC
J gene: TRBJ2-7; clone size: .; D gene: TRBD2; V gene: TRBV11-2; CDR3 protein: CASSSELAGMDEQYF; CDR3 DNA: TGTGCCAGCAGCTCCGAACTAGCGGGAATGGACGAGCAGTACTTC
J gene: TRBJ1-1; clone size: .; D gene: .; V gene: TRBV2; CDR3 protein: CASSEIITLRTEAFF; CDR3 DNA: TGTGCCAGCAGTGAGATTATTACCCTGCGCACTGAAGCTTTCTTT
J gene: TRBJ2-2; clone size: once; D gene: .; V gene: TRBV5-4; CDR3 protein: CASSHPNPGNTGELFF; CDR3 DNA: TGTGCCAGCAGCCATCCCAATCCAGGGAACACCGGGGAGCTGTTTTTT
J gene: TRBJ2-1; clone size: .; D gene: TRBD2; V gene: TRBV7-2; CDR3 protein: CASSSLAGLPPFF; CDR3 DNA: TGTGCCAGCAGCTCGCTAGCGGGATTGCCCCCGTTCTTC
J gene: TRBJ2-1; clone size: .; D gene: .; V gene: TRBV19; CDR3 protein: CASSIQAPGQGNEQFF; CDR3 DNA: TGTGCCAGTAGTATACAGGCCCCAGGTCAGGGGAATGAGCAGTTCTTC
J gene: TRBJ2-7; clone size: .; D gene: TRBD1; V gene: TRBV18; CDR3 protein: CASSPGTGTYEQYF; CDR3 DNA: TGTGCCAGCTCACCCGGGACAGGGACCTACGAGCAGTACTTC
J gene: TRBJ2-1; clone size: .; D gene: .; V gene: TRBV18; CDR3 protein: CASSPSNEQFF; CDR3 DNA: TGTGCCAGCTCACCTAGCAATGAGCAGTTCTTC
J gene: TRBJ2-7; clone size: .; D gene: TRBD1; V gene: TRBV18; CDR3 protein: CASSPTGAYEQYF; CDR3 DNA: TGTGCCAGCTCACCGACAGGGGCCTACGAGCAGTACTTC
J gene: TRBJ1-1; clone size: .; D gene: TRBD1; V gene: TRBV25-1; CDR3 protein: CASAQRTGGGLFF; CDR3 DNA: TGTGCCAGCGCTCAACGGACAGGGGGTGGGTTATTCTTT